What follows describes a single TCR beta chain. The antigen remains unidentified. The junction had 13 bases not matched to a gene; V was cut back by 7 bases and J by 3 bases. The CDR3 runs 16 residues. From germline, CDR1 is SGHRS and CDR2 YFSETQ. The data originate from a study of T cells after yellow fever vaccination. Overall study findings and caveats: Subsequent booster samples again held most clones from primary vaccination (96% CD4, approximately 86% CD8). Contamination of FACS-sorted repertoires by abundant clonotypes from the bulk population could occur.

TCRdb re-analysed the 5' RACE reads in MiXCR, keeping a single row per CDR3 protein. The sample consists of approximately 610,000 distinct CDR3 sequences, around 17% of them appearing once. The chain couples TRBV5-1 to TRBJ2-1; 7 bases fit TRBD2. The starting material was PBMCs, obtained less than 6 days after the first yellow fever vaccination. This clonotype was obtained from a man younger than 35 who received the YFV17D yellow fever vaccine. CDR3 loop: CASRRGERGIYNEQFF. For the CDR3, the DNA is TGCGCCAGCCGTCGCGGAGAGCGGGGTATCTACAATGAGCAGTTCTTC.